Reported below is one TCR beta chain. The clone's antigen remains unknown. Within one base of it there is no much larger clone, and no base qualities were kept. CDR3 length: 12 amino acids, cysteine to phenylalanine. Only the CDR3 region is kept as DNA, spanning 36 bases read in frame from base 1. The germline V gene supplies CDR1 SGHNT and CDR2 YENEEA. Relative to germline, V is 1 base shorter and J is 4 bases shorter, with 4 bases between their ends. Lesional scalp punch biopsies and peripheral blood were collected from alopecia areata patients. After PBMCs were isolated by density centrifugation and stained for CD3, CD4 and CD8, a FACSAria was used to sort CD4+ and CD8+ T cells. Untreated alopecia areata patients were recruited as part of a multicenter biomarker study. Blood CD8+ T cells from 4 to 6 biomarker-study patients were further sorted into NKG2D-low and NKG2D-high fractions. The data were obtained in a study of CD8+ T cells in alopecia areata (dated by TCRdb to the late 2010s). Study-wide context: To study T cell clonal expansion in alopecia areata, the researchers applied high-throughput TCRbeta sequencing to both the C3H/HeJ mouse model and human patients. Scalp tissue and sorted CD4+ and CD8+ peripheral blood T cells from patchy and totalis/universalis alopecia areata patients and from healthy controls were covered by human TCRbeta sequencing. Scalp clonality was compared across normal scalp (n=4), patchy alopecia areata scalp (n=8), and alopecia totalis/universalis scalp (n=8). RNA was obtained with the PAXgene miRNA kit for fixed scalp, the miRNeasy kit for PBMCs, and the RNeasy kit for mouse skin. TCRbeta CDR3 regions were amplified by immunoSEQ multiplex PCR using 35 Vbeta forward and 13 Jbeta reverse primers. Points the paper makes about the study in general: Compared with normal scalp, lesional scalp had higher clonality and more expanded CD8+ clones, particularly in alopecia totalis/universalis, a pattern that suggests antigenic drive. TCR sequences shared between patients were less clear than in mice, possibly partly because of HLA diversity in the patient population. Unlike mouse skin, where gammadelta T cells dominate, normal human skin contains resident alphabeta T cells that get sequenced too, which complicates analysis of the scalp TCR repertoire.

The library was produced with the immunoSEQ multiplex PCR assay. To provide template for TCR sequencing, every sample had RNA extracted and reverse transcribed into cDNA. SuperScript III was used for first-strand cDNA synthesis, primed with a 2:1 mix of oligo-dT and random hexamers. Amplification bias was assessed with a synthetic immune receptor repertoire, and residual bias was removed computationally. Per the original workflow: Raw reads were preprocessed to remove errors, and CDR3 was defined according to IMGT conventions as the region from the conserved cysteine to phenylalanine. Clonality was computed by normalizing Shannon entropy by log2 of the number of productive unique TCRs and subtracting the result from 1. Whether each scalp clone was CD4 or CD8 was inferred by checking scalp TCRbeta sequences against the CD4 and CD8 repertoires from sorted blood. Not all clones reach the TCRdb copy of this immuneACCESS table, which keeps in-frame sequences only. Checked studies attribute under half of the gap to unresolved V genes and leave the rest unexplained. V, J and clone size reflect that table, while D and trimming were determined from the DNA. Across this sample there are some 22,000 clones, with around 56% seen only once. The top ten hold less than 35% of the sample.

The chain was built from TRBV11-3 and TRBJ1-2; the D segment cannot be called with confidence. The clonotype was recovered from a human donor with alopecia areata. Source material: NKG2D-high CD8+ T cells sorted from blood. This sample's cell subset or site label indicates: sorted CD8+ NKG2D-high blood T cells. The CDR3 protein: CASSLGIYGYTF. The DNA reads TGTGCCAGCAGCTTAGGGATCTATGGCTACACCTTC.